The 12 T cell receptor beta chains below were found in one sample sequenced in a study of cytomegalovirus exposure and HLA in healthy donors. Researchers ran the PCR with 60 Vbeta and 13 Jbeta primers. The assay was immunoSEQ multiplex PCR, and TCRdb's table has in-frame clones only and misses some. This repertoire shows about 94,000 clones, 50% to 75% found once; its top ten account for 3% to 4%. Material: PBMCs. These receptors all come from a man aged 25 to 40 in good health and CMV-seronegative.

The rearrangement links TRBV11-3 to TRBJ2-1; D remains unclear. CDR1 is SGHNT, CDR2 YENEEA, per germline. The CDR3 extends over 16 amino acids. Trimming stripped 5 bases from V and 0 bases from J, with 14 bases between. The CDR3 loop reads CASSPPRVSSYNEQFF. The CDR3, as DNA: TGTGCCAGCAGCCCTCCCCGGGTAAGCTCCTACAATGAGCAGTTCTTC.

J is TRBJ1-1 and V is TRBV6-5; D gene unclear. Looked up from germline, CDR1 is MNHEY and CDR2 is SVGAGI. The CDR3 runs to 13 residues. V gave up 6 bases and J gave up 0 bases, with 8 bases separating them. CDR3 DNA: TGTGCCAGCAGATCCCAGGTGAACACTGAAGCTTTCTTT. It is translated as CASRSQVNTEAFF.

The V call is TRBV5-1, the J call TRBJ2-3, with D possibly TRBD2 on 5 matching bases. The CDR3 consists of 18 residues. Germline CDR1 and CDR2: SGHRS and YFSETQ. The germline V and J ends were trimmed by 0 bases and 2 bases, with 19 bases remaining between them. CDR3 residues: CASSLGWLREKPTDTQYF. The CDR3 DNA reads as TGCGCCAGCAGCTTGGGATGGCTCCGGGAAAAACCCACAGATACGCAGTATTTT.

V and J are TRBV7-8 and TRBJ2-2, with TRBD2 matching over 10 bases. Germline CDR1 reads SGHVS; CDR2 reads FQNEAQ. This CDR3 spans 16 amino acids. V dropped 5 bases and J dropped 2; count of bases not matched to a gene: 5. The CDR3 coding sequence is TGTGCCAGCAGCGTCCGGACTAGCGGAAACACCGGGGAGCTGTTTTTT. Protein sequence: CASSVRTSGNTGELFF.

CDR3 sequence (DNA): TGTGCCACCCCGGGGGAGGGCCGGTCAACATCCGAGCAGTACTTC. Protein product: CATPGEGRSTSEQYF. The V and J genes are TRBV19 and TRBJ2-7; TRBD2 matches at 7 bases. CDR1 and CDR2 (germline): LNHDA, SQIVND (reference sequence). Trimming at V came to 10 bases and at J to 6 bases, leaving 18 bases not matched to a gene. The CDR3 has 15 residues.

The J gene is TRBJ2-4, the V gene TRBV29-1; 7 bases agree with TRBD1. CDR1 SQVTM and CDR2 ANQGSEA come from the germline V gene. The CDR3 contains 13 residues. The junction had 12 bases not matched to a gene; V was cut back by 0 bases and J by 16 bases. The CDR3 spells CSVEDRGRGKVYF. The CDR3 DNA reads as TGCAGCGTTGAAGATCGAGGCAGGGGGAAGGTTTACTTC.

The chain joins TRBV5-1 to TRBJ2-2; 8 nucleotides agree with TRBD2. CDR1 and CDR2 from the germline V gene are SGHRS and YFSETQ. This CDR3 contains 15 residues. Germline trimming cut 7 bases from V and 5 bases from J; bases unmatched to any gene: 10. The CDR3: CASSAGGQLTGELFF. The CDR3 bases are TGCGCCAGCTCTGCGGGGGGCCAATTGACCGGGGAGCTGTTTTTT.

The V call is TRBV7-2, the J call TRBJ2-7; weak D call: TRBD1 (5 bases). The CDR3 is made up of 14 amino acids. Germline loops: CDR1 SGHTA, CDR2 FQGNSA. Trimming left V 5 bases short and J 2 bases short, with 13 bases between. As DNA, the CDR3 is TGTGCCAGCAGCACGACAGACTCGCCCTACGAGCAGTACTTC. Encoded protein: CASSTTDSPYEQYF.

This clone was observed a few times. The V and J genes are TRBV25-1 and TRBJ1-2, with D uncertain. Germline-derived CDR1 and CDR2 are MGHDK and SYGVNS. The length of the CDR3 is 12 residues. The germline V and J ends were trimmed by 7 bases and 8 bases, with 14 bases remaining between them. The CDR3 region is CASTPLREGYTF. CDR3 DNA sequence: TGTGCCAGCACACCTCTGCGTGAAGGCTACACCTTC.

This sequence joins TRBV5-8 and TRBJ1-4, with a possible D match to TRBD1 (5 bases). V gave up 2 bases and J gave up 11 bases, with 16 bases separating them. Germline-derived CDR1 and CDR2 are SGHTS and YDEGEE. This CDR3 is 14 amino acids long. The CDR3 nucleotides read TGTGCCAGCAGCTTCGGACAAGTGATAGGGAAACTGTTTTTT. Translation gives CASSFGQVIGKLFF. Filled out from reference TRBV5-8 and TRBJ1-4, the complete variable domain reads EAGVTQSPTHLIKTRGQQATLRCSPISGHTSVYWYQQALGLGLQFLLWYDEGEERNRGNFPPRFSGRQFPNYSSELNVNALELEDSALYLCASSFGQVIGKLFFGSGTQLSVL.

The gene calls are TRBV4-1 and TRBJ2-7; 7 bases align to TRBD2. V was pared by 4 bases and J by 5 bases, with 8 bases of the junction left unmatched. The CDR3 is made up of 14 amino acids. CDR1 and CDR2 (germline): MGHRA, YSYEKL. In DNA, the CDR3 is TGCGCCAGCAGCCTCGGCCCGGGGGGAGACGAGCAGTACTTC. Translated, it gives CASSLGPGGDEQYF.

The chain recombines TRBV29-1 with TRBJ2-3, with TRBD2 identical over 7 bases. The trim removed 2 bases at V and 5 bases at J, leaving 4 bases unmatched. Germline V lookup: CDR1 SQVTM, CDR2 ANQGSEA. The CDR3 has 13 amino acids. The CDR3 DNA reads as TGCAGCGTTGAATTCGGGAGGCTAGATACGCAGTATTTT. This codes for CSVEFGRLDTQYF.